This entry lists 22 T cell receptor beta chains sequenced from one sample in a study of blood T cell repertoires in COVID-19. Sequenced by immunoSEQ multiplex PCR; TCRdb stores in-frame clones only, minus some. The table lists about 440,000 clones, around 89% of them singletons. The sample taken for sequencing was peripheral blood. All receptors derive from a woman between 25 and 40 years old with acute or convalescent COVID-19.

The V and J genes are TRBV6-5 and TRBJ1-5, with a possible D match to TRBD1 (5 bases). V gave up 0 bases and J gave up 7 bases, with 10 bases separating them. The CDR3 covers 14 residues. CDR1 is MNHEY and CDR2 is SVGAGI in the germline V gene. This CDR3 is CASSYSGAGQPQHF. The CDR3, as DNA: TGTGCCAGCAGTTACTCTGGCGCAGGGCAGCCCCAGCATTTT.

The V and J genes are TRBV27 and TRBJ2-1, with D perhaps matching TRBD2 (5 bases). Germline V gene lookup returns CDR1 MNHEY and CDR2 SMNVEV (reference sequence). The V and J ends lost 3 bases and 4 bases respectively, with 10 bases between them. The CDR3 loop spans 14 amino acids. Written as DNA, the CDR3 is TGTGCCAGCAGTTTCGGGAACGTTTACAATGAGCAGTTCTTC. Protein sequence: CASSFGNVYNEQFF.

The V gene is TRBV6-1, the J gene TRBJ1-5; D unresolved. Between the trimmed V and J ends, which lost 0 bases and 4 bases, there was a span of 4 bases. The CDR3 is 13 amino acids. Germline V gene data show CDR1 as MNHNS and CDR2 as SASEGT. The CDR3 region is CASSEASNQPQHF. For the CDR3, the DNA is TGTGCCAGCAGTGAAGCCTCTAATCAGCCCCAGCATTTT.

The chain carries TRBV30 and TRBJ1-5; D possibly corresponds to TRBD1 (6 bases). The germline V gene has CDR1 GTSNPN and CDR2 SVGIG (reference sequence). Trimming took 0 bases from V and 11 from J, leaving 14 bases between them. The CDR3 is 13 amino acids. The CDR3 loop is CAWSVGGTGTQHF. CDR3 bases: TGTGCCTGGAGTGTTGGGGGTACAGGGACCCAGCATTTT.

The chain joins TRBV12-3 or TRBV12-4 to TRBJ2-3, with 8 bases lining up with TRBD2. After removal of 11 bases from V and 0 bases from J, the junction contained 4 bases not matched to a gene. CDR3 length: 13 residues. The DNA for the CDR3 is TGTGCCCGGGAGGGTACTAGCACAGATACGCAGTATTTT. Residues: CAREGTSTDTQYF.

The chain uses TRBV6-5 and TRBJ2-2, with TRBD2 as a possible D gene (6 bases). V dropped 4 bases and J dropped 6 bases, with 15 bases sitting between them. CDR3 length: 15 amino acids. The germline CDR1 and CDR2 sequences are MNHEY and SVGAGI. CDR3 residues: CASSSGTAGSGELFF. For the CDR3, the DNA is TGTGCCAGCAGTTCCGGGACGGCGGGGTCCGGGGAGCTGTTTTTT.

The rearrangement uses TRBV28 and TRBJ2-7, with 9 nucleotides matching TRBD2. The germline CDR1 and CDR2 sequences are MDHEN and SYDVKM. The CDR3 is made up of 12 amino acids. V gave up 7 bases and J gave up 6 bases; unmatched junction bases: 4. The CDR3 nucleotides are TGTGCCAGCATGGGACTAGCTTTCGAGCAGTACTTC. Its translation: CASMGLAFEQYF.

This chain joins TRBV5-1 and TRBJ2-1; D is unresolved. The CDR3 extends over 11 amino acids. Germline CDR1 SGHRS, CDR2 YFSETQ. The germline V and J ends were trimmed by 0 bases and 12 bases, with 7 bases remaining between them. The CDR3 DNA reads TGCGCCAGCAGCTTGGGCGGTGTGCAGTTCTTC. As protein: CASSLGGVQFF.

As regards this clone: The same CDR3 is also encoded by other DNA sequences in this sample. The V gene is TRBV5-1, the J gene TRBJ2-7; maybe TRBD2 (5 bases). CDR3 length equals 14 residues. Trimming took off 2 bases at V and 1 base at J, with 10 bases between the two ends. The germline gives CDR1 SGHRS, CDR2 YFSETQ. CDR3 sequence: CASSLDRLSYEQYF. The CDR3, as DNA: TGCGCCAGCAGCTTAGACCGACTATCCTACGAGCAGTACTTC. Drawing the rest from reference TRBV5-1 and TRBJ2-7, the complete variable domain is KAGVTQTPRYLIKTRGQQVTLSCSPISGHRSVSWYQQTPGQGLQFLFEYFSETQRNKGNFPGRFSGRQFSNSRSEMNVSTLELGDSALYLCASSLDRLSYEQYFGPGTRLTVT.

The chain employs TRBV29-1 and TRBJ2-1, with unresolved D. V lost 2 bases and J lost 6, with 5 bases in between. Germline V gene sequence: CDR1 SQVTM, CDR2 ANQGSEA. The CDR3 extends over 11 amino acids. CDR3 nucleotides: TGCAGCGTTGAACCTCGCAATGAGCAGTTCTTC. Translating it yields CSVEPRNEQFF.

The chain couples TRBV29-1 to TRBJ2-2, with D possibly TRBD2 on 5 matching bases. The ends were cut back, 7 bases at V and 5 bases at J, with 8 bases in the middle. This CDR3 is built from 11 residues. Per the germline V gene, CDR1 is SQVTM and CDR2 is ANQGSEA. The CDR3 DNA reads as TGCAGCGGTGGGAGTACCGGGGAGCTGTTTTTT. This codes for CSGGSTGELFF.

The V and J genes are TRBV18 and TRBJ2-7; TRBD1 matches at 8 bases. Germline loops: CDR1 KGHSH, CDR2 LQKENI. The CDR3 is made up of 14 amino acids. Unmatched junction bases numbered 6, after V lost 5 bases and J lost 3 bases. For the CDR3, the DNA is TGTGCCAGCTCAGGTGGGACAGGCGTCTACGAGCAGTACTTC. Its protein product is CASSGGTGVYEQYF.

The gene calls are TRBV19 and TRBJ1-1; D is possibly TRBD1 (5 bases). Trimming shortened V by 6 bases and J by 4 bases, and 24 bases separated the two germline ends. The CDR3 spans 17 residues. The germline V gene encodes CDR1 LNHDA and CDR2 SQIVND (reference sequence). DNA of the CDR3: TGTGCCAGTAGCGTCCTAACAGGTTCGAGTCGCAGCACTGAAGCTTTCTTT. This translates into CASSVLTGSSRSTEAFF.

The rearrangement uses TRBV24-1 and TRBJ2-1; TRBD1 matches 10 bases. The J segment lost 7 bases and the V segment lost 3 bases, leaving 11 bases of the junction unmatched. The CDR3 loop spans 17 amino acids. Looked up from germline, CDR1 is KGHDR and CDR2 is SFDVKD. The DNA for the CDR3 is TGTGCCACCAGTGATCTGTTGGGACAGGGGAGGGTGAATGAGCAGTTCTTC. Residues: CATSDLLGQGRVNEQFF.

V is TRBV7-6 and J is TRBJ2-3; 12 nucleotides agree with TRBD2. This CDR3 is 16 amino acids long. V shed 1 base, J shed 4 bases, and the junction held 3 bases outside the gene matches. Germline V gene data show CDR1 as SGHVS and CDR2 as FNYEAQ. The chain's CDR3 is CASSLGLAGAADTQYF. The CDR3 nucleotides are TGTGCCAGCAGCTTAGGACTAGCGGGGGCGGCAGATACGCAGTATTTT.

The CDR3 sequence: CASSLASPGPGQFF. The CDR3 nucleotides are TGTGCCAGCAGCTTAGCGAGTCCGGGTCCGGGGCAGTTCTTC. This chain joins TRBV7-6 and TRBJ2-1; no firm D call. V was shortened by 0 bases and J by 12 bases, with 15 bases between the two germline ends. Germline lookup yields CDR1 SGHVS and CDR2 FNYEAQ. The CDR3 spans 14 residues.

This rearrangement joins TRBV19 to TRBJ1-1; D not certain. The V end lost 5 bases, the J end lost 6 bases, and 13 bases lay between the germline ends. The CDR3 is 13 amino acids. Per germline, CDR1 LNHDA and CDR2 SQIVND (reference sequence). This chain's CDR3 is CASSHYAGAEAFF. CDR3 bases: TGTGCCAGTAGTCACTACGCGGGCGCTGAAGCTTTCTTT.

The V gene is TRBV5-1, the J gene TRBJ2-1; 9 bases line up with TRBD2. From germline, CDR1 is SGHRS and CDR2 YFSETQ. CDR3 length: 15 residues. V shed 2 bases, J shed 5 bases, and the junction held 5 bases outside the gene matches. The CDR3 spells CASSFVAGAHNEQFF. Written as DNA, the CDR3 is TGCGCCAGCAGCTTTGTAGCGGGGGCTCACAATGAGCAGTTCTTC.

This clone was detected once. The gene calls are TRBV7-2 and TRBJ1-2; TRBD1 agrees at 9 bases. V shed 5 bases and J 10 bases; nucleotides not matched to a gene: 8. Germline V lookup: CDR1 SGHTA, CDR2 FQGNSA. CDR3 size: 13 residues. The chain's CDR3 is CASSRGTGSDYTF. The DNA of the CDR3 is TGTGCCAGCAGCCGAGGGACAGGGTCGGACTACACCTTC. Filled out from reference TRBV7-2 and TRBJ1-2, the complete variable domain reads GAGVSQSPSNKVTEKGKDVELRCDPISGHTALYWYRQSLGQGLEFLIYFQGNSAPDKSGLPSDRFSAERTGGSVSTLTIQRTQQEDSAVYLCASSRGTGSDYTFGSGTRLTVV.

V and J are TRBV30 and TRBJ1-1; D is ambiguous. The CDR3 consists of 14 residues. The germline CDR1 and CDR2 sequences are GTSNPN and SVGIG (reference sequence). Trimming left V 2 bases short and J 1 base short, with 11 bases between. DNA for the CDR3: TGTGCCTGGAGTTCGTTCGGAGAGAACACTGAAGCTTTCTTT. Its translation: CAWSSFGENTEAFF.

V and J are TRBV27 and TRBJ1-2, with 10 bases matching TRBD1. J lost 2 bases, V lost 5 bases, and 2 bases had no gene match. This CDR3 spans 14 amino acids. CDR1 MNHEY and CDR2 SMNVEV come from the germline V gene (reference sequence). CDR3 bases: TGTGCCAGCAGTCTGGACAGGGGGAACTATGGCTACACCTTC. Protein product: CASSLDRGNYGYTF.

This clone has a handful of counts. V is TRBV27 and J is TRBJ1-2; D uncertain. The V and J ends lost 5 bases and 7 bases respectively, with 20 bases between them. The CDR3 runs 15 residues. Per germline, CDR1 MNHEY and CDR2 SMNVEV (reference sequence). CDR3 sequence (DNA): TGTGCCAGCAGTCCAAGACCGGGAGCCATCGGTGGCTACACCTTC. Amino acids: CASSPRPGAIGGYTF.